This TCR beta chain was documented in a study of cytomegalovirus exposure and HLA in healthy donors. Study in general: A preliminary data release comprised around 85 million unique TCRs obtained from HLA-typed donors.

Germline V gene data show CDR1 as MNHEY and CDR2 as SMNVEV (reference sequence). The CDR3 is 15 amino acids. After removal of 4 bases from V and 8 bases from J, the junction contained 13 bases not matched to a gene. Amplification used 60 Vbeta primers and 13 Jbeta primers. Using immunoSEQ multiplex PCR, the repertoire was profiled, and TCRdb retains in-frame clones only, with some absent. The sample includes 95,000 to 150,000 clones, 60% to 85% of them seen just once. V gene TRBV27 combines with J gene TRBJ1-2; TRBD1 agrees at 7 bases. The specimen sequenced was PBMCs. This clonotype was sampled from a female donor in good health and CMV-seronegative. In nucleotides, the CDR3 is TGTGCCAGCAGTTCTTCCCTGGCAGGGGGAAGAGGCTACACCTTC. It is translated as CASSSSLAGGRGYTF.